This is a list of T cell receptor beta chains from one sample in a study of graft-versus-host responses after intestinal transplantation. Profiled with immunoSEQ multiplex PCR; TCRdb holds only in-frame clones, not every one. This table holds some 15,000 clones, almost 70% found once. Here the sequenced sample was ileum tissue, taken around 690 days after intestinal transplantation. The receptors here all came from a human patient who received an intestinal transplant, so some T cells may come from the graft donor. Each CDR3 is given with its conserved first and last residue. A D gene is named only where the DNA matches it firmly. Size values are once, few and many counts, or a class for expanded clones, and some rows have none.

J | size | V | D | CDR3 | DNA
TRBJ2-5 | few | TRBV9 | . | CASSSRGMAQETQYF | TGTGCCAGCAGCTCTAGGGGGATGGCACAAGAGACCCAGTACTTC
TRBJ1-1 | . | TRBV6-5 | TRBD1 | CASSYTDRGKAFF | TGTGCCAGCAGTTACACGGACAGGGGTAAAGCTTTCTTT
TRBJ1-2 | . | TRBV13 | . | CASSLGHPNYGYTF | TGTGCCAGCAGCTTGGGACATCCGAACTATGGCTACACCTTC
TRBJ1-6 | . | TRBV7-9 | TRBD1 | CASSFRGTYNSPLHF | TGTGCCAGCAGCTTCAGGGGGACCTATAATTCACCCCTCCACTTT
TRBJ2-7 | few | TRBV19 | . | CATSLGRRSYEQYF | TGTGCCACCTCGTTGGGCAGGAGGTCCTACGAGCAGTACTTC
TRBJ1-3 | . | TRBV30 | . | CAWSVKGNTIYF | TGTGCCTGGAGTGTAAAGGGAAACACCATATATTTT
TRBJ1-3 | . | TRBV6-5 | . | CASSDGDNRNTIYF | TGTGCCAGCAGTGATGGAGACAACCGAAACACCATATATTTT
TRBJ2-1 | . | TRBV7-8 | . | CASSRGDLGNEQFF | TGTGCCAGCAGCCGAGGGGACCTGGGCAATGAGCAGTTCTTC
TRBJ1-5 | . | TRBV19 | TRBD1 | CASSIRVTGKGQPQHF | TGTGCCAGTAGTATAAGGGTGACAGGGAAGGGGCAGCCCCAGCATTTT
TRBJ1-5 | . | TRBV5-5 | . | CASSLRRDQPQHF | TGTGCCAGCAGCTTGCGCAGGGATCAGCCCCAGCATTTT
TRBJ1-1 | large | TRBV28 | . | CASSVFPEAFF | TGTGCCAGCAGTGTCTTTCCTGAAGCTTTCTTT
TRBJ2-3 | . | TRBV2 | TRBD1 | CASSDQGATDTQYF | TGTGCCAGCAGTGACCAGGGGGCAACAGATACGCAGTATTTT
TRBJ2-3 | few | TRBV4-1 | TRBD2 | CASSPPTSGSTDTQYF | TGCGCCAGCAGCCCTCCCACTAGCGGGAGCACAGATACGCAGTATTTT
TRBJ1-1 | . | TRBV28 | . | CASKRVNTEAFF | TGTGCCAGCAAGAGGGTGAACACTGAAGCTTTCTTT
TRBJ1-3 | . | TRBV5-1 | TRBD1 | CASSSLTGASSGNTIYF | TGCGCCAGCAGCTCTCTGACAGGGGCGAGCTCTGGAAACACCATATATTTT
TRBJ2-2 | . | TRBV5-1 | . | CASSLAGRTNTGELFF | TGCGCCAGCAGCTTGGCCGGGCGGACGAACACCGGGGAGCTGTTTTTT
TRBJ2-6 | . | TRBV5-4 | . | CASTRLSSGANVLTF | TGTGCCAGCACCAGGCTCAGCTCTGGGGCCAACGTCCTGACTTTC
TRBJ2-3 | . | TRBV15 | TRBD1 | CATSTLGQNTDTQYF | TGTGCCACCAGCACCTTGGGACAGAACACAGATACGCAGTATTTT
TRBJ2-3 | . | TRBV7-8 | . | CASSLAGQGQYF | TGTGCCAGCAGCTTAGCGGGCCAGGGGCAGTATTTT
TRBJ2-7 | . | TRBV5-1 | . | CASSLASYEQYF | TGCGCCAGCAGCTTGGCTAGCTACGAGCAGTACTTC
TRBJ2-7 | medium-sized | TRBV28 | . | CASSPGTRYEQYF | TGTGCCAGCAGTCCTGGGACTCGCTACGAGCAGTACTTC
TRBJ1-2 | . | TRBV5-6 | TRBD1 | CASSLYLRTGNYGYTF | TGTGCCAGCAGCCTGTACCTCCGGACAGGGAACTATGGCTACACCTTC
TRBJ1-2 | . | TRBV29-1 | . | CSVRRADYGYTF | TGCAGCGTCCGCAGAGCGGACTATGGCTACACCTTC
TRBJ2-5 | . | TRBV19 | TRBD2 | CASSATSGRGETQYF | TGTGCCAGTAGTGCGACTAGCGGGAGGGGAGAGACCCAGTACTTC
TRBJ2-5 | . | TRBV20-1 | . | CSARGWGEQYF | TGCAGTGCTAGAGGCTGGGGTGAGCAGTACTTC
TRBJ2-7 | . | TRBV5-1 | . | CASSWDTYEQYF | TGCGCCAGCAGCTGGGACACCTACGAGCAGTACTTC
TRBJ2-1 | . | TRBV4-1 | . | CASSQFPRGRPYNEQFF | TGCGCCAGCAGCCAATTCCCGAGGGGCAGGCCCTACAATGAGCAGTTCTTC
TRBJ1-5 | . | TRBV6-6 | TRBD1 | CASRQGEETQHF | TGTGCCAGCAGGCAGGGGGAAGAAACCCAGCATTTT
TRBJ2-7 | . | TRBV25-1 | TRBD2 | CASSGPLLAATALEQYF | TGTGCCAGCAGTGGACCCCTACTAGCGGCCACTGCCCTCGAGCAGTACTTC
TRBJ2-7 | . | TRBV5-1 | TRBD1 | CASSGQAPYEQYF | TGCGCCAGCAGCGGACAGGCCCCCTACGAGCAGTACTTC
TRBJ2-1 | once | TRBV7-2 | . | CASSLPYNEQFF | TGTGCCAGCAGCTTACCGTACAATGAGCAGTTCTTC
TRBJ1-2 | . | TRBV20-1 | . | CSASSLYGYTF | TGCAGTGCTAGTTCCCTCTATGGCTACACCTTC
TRBJ2-7 | once | TRBV11-1 | TRBD1 | CASSLAKDRDEQYF | TGTGCCAGCAGCTTAGCAAAGGACAGGGACGAGCAGTACTTC
TRBJ2-2 | . | TRBV7-3 | . | CASSLGNTGELFF | TGTGCCAGCAGCTTAGGGAACACCGGGGAGCTGTTTTTT
TRBJ2-7 | . | TRBV5-4 | TRBD1 | CASSQSGTGKNYEQYF | TGTGCCAGCAGCCAATCCGGGACAGGGAAAAACTACGAGCAGTACTTC
TRBJ1-4 | . | TRBV23-1 | . | CASGSSQPVRVGGEKLFF | TGCGCCAGCGGGTCTAGTCAACCCGTCAGGGTTGGAGGAGAAAAACTGTTTTTT
TRBJ2-1 | . | TRBV12-2 | . | CASRLAGLAVLNEQFF | TGTGCAAGTCGCTTAGCCGGACTAGCGGTCCTCAATGAGCAGTTCTTC
TRBJ1-4 | few | TRBV7-9 | . | CASSPPGGETNEKLFF | TGTGCCAGCAGCCCGCCGGGGGGGGAGACTAATGAAAAACTGTTTTTT
TRBJ1-1 | . | TRBV19 | . | CASSIVGGANTEAFF | TGTGCCAGTAGTATAGTCGGGGGGGCGAACACTGAAGCTTTCTTT